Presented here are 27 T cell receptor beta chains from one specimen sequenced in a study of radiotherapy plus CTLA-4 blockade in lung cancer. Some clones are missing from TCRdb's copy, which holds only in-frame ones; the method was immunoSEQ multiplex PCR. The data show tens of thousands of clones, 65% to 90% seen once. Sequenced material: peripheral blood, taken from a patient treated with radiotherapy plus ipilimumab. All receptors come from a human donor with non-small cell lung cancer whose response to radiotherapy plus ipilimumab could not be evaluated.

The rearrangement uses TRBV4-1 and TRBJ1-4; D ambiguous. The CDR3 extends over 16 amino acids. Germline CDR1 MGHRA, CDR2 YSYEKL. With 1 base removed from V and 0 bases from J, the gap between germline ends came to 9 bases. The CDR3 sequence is CASSQVFPATNEKLFF. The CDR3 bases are TGCGCCAGCAGCCAAGTTTTTCCTGCAACTAATGAAAAACTGTTTTTT.

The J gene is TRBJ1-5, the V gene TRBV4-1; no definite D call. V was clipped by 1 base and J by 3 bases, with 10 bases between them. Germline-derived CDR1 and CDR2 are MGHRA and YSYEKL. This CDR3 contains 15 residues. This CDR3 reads CASSQAGLDNQPQHF. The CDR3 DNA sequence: TGCGCCAGCAGCCAAGCCGGGTTGGACAATCAGCCCCAGCATTTT.

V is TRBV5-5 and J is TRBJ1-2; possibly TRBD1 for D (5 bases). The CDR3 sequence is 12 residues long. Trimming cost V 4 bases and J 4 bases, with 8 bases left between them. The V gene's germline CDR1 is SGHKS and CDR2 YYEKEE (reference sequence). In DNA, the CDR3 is TGTGCCAGCAGCCCGGACATCTATGGCTACACCTTC. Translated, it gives CASSPDIYGYTF.

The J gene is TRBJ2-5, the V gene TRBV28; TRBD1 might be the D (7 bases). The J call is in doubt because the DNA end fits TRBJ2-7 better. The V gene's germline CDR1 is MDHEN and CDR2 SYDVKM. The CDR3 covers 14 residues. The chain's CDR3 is CASSLEGASYEQYF. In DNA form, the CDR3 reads TGTGCCAGCAGTTTGGAGGGGGCGTCCTACGAGCAGTACTTC.

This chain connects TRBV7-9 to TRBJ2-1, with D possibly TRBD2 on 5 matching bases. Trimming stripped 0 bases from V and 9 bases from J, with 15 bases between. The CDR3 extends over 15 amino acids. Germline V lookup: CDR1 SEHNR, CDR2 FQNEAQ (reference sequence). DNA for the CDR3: TGTGCCAGCAGCTTAGCTGGGAGTCTTGCGGGTGAGCAGTTCTTC. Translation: CASSLAGSLAGEQFF.

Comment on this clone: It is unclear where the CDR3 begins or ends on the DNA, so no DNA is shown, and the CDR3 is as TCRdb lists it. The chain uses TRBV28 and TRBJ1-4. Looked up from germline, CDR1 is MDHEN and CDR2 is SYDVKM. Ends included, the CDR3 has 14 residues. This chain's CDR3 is CAVGGGTVGGKTVF.

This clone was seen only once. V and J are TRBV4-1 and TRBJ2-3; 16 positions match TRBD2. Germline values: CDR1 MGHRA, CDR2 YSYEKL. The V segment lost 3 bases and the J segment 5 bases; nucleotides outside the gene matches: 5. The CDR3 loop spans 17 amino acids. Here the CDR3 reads CASSQGTSGRGGDTQYF. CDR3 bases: TGCGCCAGCAGCCAGGGGACTAGCGGGAGGGGAGGAGATACGCAGTATTTT.

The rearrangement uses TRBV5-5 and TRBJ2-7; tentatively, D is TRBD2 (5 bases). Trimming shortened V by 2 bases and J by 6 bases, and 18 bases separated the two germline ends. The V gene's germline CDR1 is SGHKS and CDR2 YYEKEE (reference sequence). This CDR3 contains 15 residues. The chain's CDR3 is CASSLDGGVSGEQYF. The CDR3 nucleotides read TGTGCCAGCAGCTTAGATGGTGGCGTGAGCGGCGAGCAGTACTTC.

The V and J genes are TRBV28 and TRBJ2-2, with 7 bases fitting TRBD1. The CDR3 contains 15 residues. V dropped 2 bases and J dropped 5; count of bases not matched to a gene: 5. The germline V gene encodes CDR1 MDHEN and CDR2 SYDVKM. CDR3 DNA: TGTGCCAGCAGTTTACGGACACAGGGGACCGGGGAGCTGTTTTTT. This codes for CASSLRTQGTGELFF.

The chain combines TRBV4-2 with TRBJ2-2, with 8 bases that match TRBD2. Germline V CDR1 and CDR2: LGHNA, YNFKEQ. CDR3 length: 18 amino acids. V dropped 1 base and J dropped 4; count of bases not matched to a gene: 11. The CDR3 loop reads CASSQARLGGGTTGELFF. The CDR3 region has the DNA TGTGCCAGCAGCCAAGCCCGATTGGGCGGGGGGACCACCGGGGAGCTGTTTTTT.

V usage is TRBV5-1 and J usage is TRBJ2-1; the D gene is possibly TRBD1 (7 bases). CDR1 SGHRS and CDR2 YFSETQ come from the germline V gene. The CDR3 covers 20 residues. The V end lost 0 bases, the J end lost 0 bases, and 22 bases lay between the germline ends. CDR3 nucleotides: TGCGCCAGCAGCTTGGCAGGGGGTAGCGCCCCCGGGAGCTCCTACAATGAGCAGTTCTTC. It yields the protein CASSLAGGSAPGSSYNEQFF.

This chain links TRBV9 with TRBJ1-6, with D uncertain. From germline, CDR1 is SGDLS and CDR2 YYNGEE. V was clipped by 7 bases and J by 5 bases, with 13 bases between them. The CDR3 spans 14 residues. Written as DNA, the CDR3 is TGTGCCAGCCGCGCAGGACTCGATAATTCACCCCTCCACTTT. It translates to CASRAGLDNSPLHF.

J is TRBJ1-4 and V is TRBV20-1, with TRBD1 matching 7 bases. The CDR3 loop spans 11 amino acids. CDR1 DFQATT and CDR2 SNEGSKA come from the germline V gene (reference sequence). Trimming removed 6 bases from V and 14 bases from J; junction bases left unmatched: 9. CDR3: CSAPLTGVLFF. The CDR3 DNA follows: TGCAGTGCGCCGTTAACAGGGGTTCTGTTTTTT.

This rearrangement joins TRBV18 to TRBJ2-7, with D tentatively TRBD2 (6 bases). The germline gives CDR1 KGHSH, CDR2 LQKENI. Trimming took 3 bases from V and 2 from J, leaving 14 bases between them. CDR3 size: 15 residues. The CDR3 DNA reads TGTGCCAGCTCACCCGCTGGGCGGGGAACCTACGAGCAGTACTTC. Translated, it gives CASSPAGRGTYEQYF. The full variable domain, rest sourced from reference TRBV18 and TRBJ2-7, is NAGVMQNPRHLVRRRGQEARLRCSPMKGHSHVYWYRQLPEEGLKFMVYLQKENIIDESGMPKERFSAEFPKEGPSILRIQQVVRGDSAAYFCASSPAGRGTYEQYFGPGTRLTVT.

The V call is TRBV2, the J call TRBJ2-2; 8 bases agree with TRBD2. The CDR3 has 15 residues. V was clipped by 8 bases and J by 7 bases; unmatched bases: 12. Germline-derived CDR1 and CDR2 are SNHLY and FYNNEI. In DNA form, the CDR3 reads TGTGCCAGCTCCGGGATGCGGGGGGTGGGCGGGGAGCTGTTTTTT. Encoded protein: CASSGMRGVGGELFF.

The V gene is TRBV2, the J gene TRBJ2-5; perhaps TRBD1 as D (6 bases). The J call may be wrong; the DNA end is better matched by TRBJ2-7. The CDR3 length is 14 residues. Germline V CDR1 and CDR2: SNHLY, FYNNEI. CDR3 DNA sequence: TGTGCCAGCACGCGGCAGGGGAACTCCTACGAGCAGTACTTC. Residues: CASTRQGNSYEQYF.

The CDR3, as DNA: TGTGCCAGCAGCTTTTCAGCCCAGGTAGCCTACAATGAGCAGTTCTTC. Amino acids: CASSFSAQVAYNEQFF. This chain links TRBV7-8 with TRBJ2-1; no clear D. Germline CDR1 reads SGHVS; CDR2 reads FQNEAQ. The CDR3 consists of 16 residues. The V and J ends lost 3 bases and 2 bases respectively, with 14 bases between them. The full variable domain, rest sourced from reference TRBV7-8 and TRBJ2-1, is GAGVSQSPRYKVAKRGQDVALRCDPISGHVSLFWYQQALGQGPEFLTYFQNEAQLDKSGLPSDRFFAERPEGSVSTLKIQRTQQEDSAVYLCASSFSAQVAYNEQFFGPGTRLTVL.

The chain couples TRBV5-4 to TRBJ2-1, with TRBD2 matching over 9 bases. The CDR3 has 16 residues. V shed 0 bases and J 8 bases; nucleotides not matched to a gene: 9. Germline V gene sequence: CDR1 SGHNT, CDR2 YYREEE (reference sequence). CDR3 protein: CASSLAWREGPDEQFF. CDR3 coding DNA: TGTGCCAGCAGCTTGGCGTGGCGGGAGGGCCCCGATGAGCAGTTCTTC.

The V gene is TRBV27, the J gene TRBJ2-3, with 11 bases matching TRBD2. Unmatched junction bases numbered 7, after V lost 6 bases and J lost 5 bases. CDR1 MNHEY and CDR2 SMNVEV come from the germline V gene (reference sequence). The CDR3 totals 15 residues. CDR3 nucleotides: TGTGCCAGCAGATTAGCGGGAGGGCCTTTAGATACGCAGTATTTT. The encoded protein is CASRLAGGPLDTQYF.

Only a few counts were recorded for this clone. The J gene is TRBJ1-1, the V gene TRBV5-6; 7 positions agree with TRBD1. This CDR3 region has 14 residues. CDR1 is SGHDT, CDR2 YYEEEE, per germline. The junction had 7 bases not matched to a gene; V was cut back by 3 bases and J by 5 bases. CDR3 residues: CASSSLKGATEAFF. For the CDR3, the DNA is TGTGCCAGCAGCTCCCTCAAGGGGGCAACTGAAGCTTTCTTT.

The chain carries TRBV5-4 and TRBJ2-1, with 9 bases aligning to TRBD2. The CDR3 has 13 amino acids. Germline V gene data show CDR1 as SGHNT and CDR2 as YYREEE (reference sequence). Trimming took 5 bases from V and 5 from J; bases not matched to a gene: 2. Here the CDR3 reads CASRERGDNEQFF. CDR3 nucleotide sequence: TGTGCCAGCAGGGAGCGGGGGGACAATGAGCAGTTCTTC.

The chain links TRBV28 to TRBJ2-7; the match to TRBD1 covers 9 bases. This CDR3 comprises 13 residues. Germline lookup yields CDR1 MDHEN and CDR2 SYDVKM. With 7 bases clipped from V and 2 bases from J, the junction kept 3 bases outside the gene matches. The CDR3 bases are TGTGCCAGCAACCGGGACAGGGCCTACGAGCAGTACTTC. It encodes CASNRDRAYEQYF.

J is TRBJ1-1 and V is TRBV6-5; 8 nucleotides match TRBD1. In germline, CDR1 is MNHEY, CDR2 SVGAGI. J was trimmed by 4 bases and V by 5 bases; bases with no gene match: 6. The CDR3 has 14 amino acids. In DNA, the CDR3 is TGTGCCAGCAGTCCCAGGGGGCCGAGCACTGAAGCTTTCTTT. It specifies CASSPRGPSTEAFF.

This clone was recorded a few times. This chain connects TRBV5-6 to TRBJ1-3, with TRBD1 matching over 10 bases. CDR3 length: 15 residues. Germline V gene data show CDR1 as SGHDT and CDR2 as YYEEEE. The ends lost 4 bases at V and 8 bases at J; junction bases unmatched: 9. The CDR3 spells CASSLWGTGVHTIYF. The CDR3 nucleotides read TGTGCCAGCAGCCTATGGGGGACAGGGGTCCACACCATATATTTT.

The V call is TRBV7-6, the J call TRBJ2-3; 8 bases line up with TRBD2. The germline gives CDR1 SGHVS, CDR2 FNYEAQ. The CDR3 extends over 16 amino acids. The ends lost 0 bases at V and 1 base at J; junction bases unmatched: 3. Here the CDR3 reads CASSLAGLGRTDTQYF. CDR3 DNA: TGTGCCAGCAGCTTAGCGGGACTAGGCCGCACAGATACGCAGTATTTT.

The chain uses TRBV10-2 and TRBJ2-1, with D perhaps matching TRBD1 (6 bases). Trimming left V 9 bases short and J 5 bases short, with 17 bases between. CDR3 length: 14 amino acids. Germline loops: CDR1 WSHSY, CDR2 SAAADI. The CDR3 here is CASLRTRGNNEQFF. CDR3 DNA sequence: TGCGCCAGTCTTCGGACAAGGGGGAACAATGAGCAGTTCTTC.

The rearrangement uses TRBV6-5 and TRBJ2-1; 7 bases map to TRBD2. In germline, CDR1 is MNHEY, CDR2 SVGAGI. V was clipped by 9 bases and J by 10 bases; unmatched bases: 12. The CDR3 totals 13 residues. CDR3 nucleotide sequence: TGTGCCAGTTCACGGGCGGGAGAGAGGGAGCAGTTCTTC. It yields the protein CASSRAGEREQFF.